Listed here is a single T cell receptor (beta chain). Its cognate antigen is unknown. At one boundary the junction diverges from the germline segment, which might be a read error. The sample belongs to a study of cytomegalovirus exposure and HLA in healthy donors. Study as a whole: Sequencing of 180 million or so T cells in an earlier analysis found roughly 120 million unique TCR beta sequences. General observations from the study: Because they were indistinguishable, some V segments, including TRBV6-2 and TRBV6-3, were excluded.

CDR3 length: 12 amino acids. Per germline, CDR1 SEHNR and CDR2 FQNEAQ (reference sequence). PCR was performed using 60 Vbeta and 13 Jbeta primers. Using immunoSEQ multiplex PCR, the repertoire was profiled, and TCRdb retains in-frame clones only, with some absent. The data show about 230,000 clones, roughly 78% seen once. The sample comprised PBMCs. V and J are TRBV7-9 and TRBJ2-7; D not certain. This receptor was taken from a boy between 5 and 17 years old in good health and CMV-seronegative. CDR3 sequence: CSSSSRSYEQYF. CDR3 in DNA: TGTTCCAGCAGCTCCCGGTCCTACGAGCAGTACTTC.